A selection of T cell receptor beta chains follows, all from one sample in a study of T cells after yellow fever vaccination. TCRdb ran MiXCR on the 5' RACE reads and lists one entry per CDR3 protein. The table has around 300,000 distinct CDR3 sequences, 4.1% seen once. Sequencing was performed on PBMCs, taken 5 days after the yellow fever booster vaccination. All receptors come from a man between 18 and 35 years old who received the YFV17D yellow fever vaccine. The CDR3 runs from the conserved cysteine through the conserved F or W. A D gene is named only where the DNA matches it firmly. Expanded clones are given a class, and other clones once, few, many or no size at all.

size,J,D,V,CDR3,DNA
.,TRBJ2-7,TRBD2,TRBV10-3,CAHRGGDEQYF,TGTGCCCACCGGGGAGGGGACGAGCAGTACTTC
many,TRBJ2-5,TRBD2,TRBV20-1,CSADSGGAVETQYF,TGCAGTGCCGATAGCGGGGGGGCAGTAGAGACCCAGTACTTC
many,TRBJ2-3,TRBD1,TRBV27,CASSFQQGDTDTQYF,TGTGCCAGCAGTTTTCAACAGGGGGACACAGATACGCAGTATTTT
many,TRBJ2-3,TRBD1,TRBV11-2,CASRLPGRDRGTDTQYF,TGTGCCAGCCGGCTTCCAGGGCGGGACAGGGGCACAGATACGCAGTATTTT
.,TRBJ1-2,.,TRBV5-1,CASSLVDSNYGYTF,TGCGCCAGCAGCTTGGTGGATTCTAACTATGGCTACACCTTC
many,TRBJ2-3,.,TRBV5-6,CASSWGSSTDTQYF,TGTGCCAGCAGCTGGGGGTCTAGCACAGATACGCAGTATTTT
many,TRBJ1-1,.,TRBV29-1,CSVERGRATEAFF,TGCAGCGTTGAACGGGGTAGGGCCACTGAAGCTTTCTTT
.,TRBJ2-1,TRBD2,TRBV7-3,CASSPFTSGGALFF,TGTGCCAGCAGCCCCTTTACTAGCGGGGGGGCCTTGTTCTTC
many,TRBJ1-2,.,TRBV7-2,CASNLSGTNYGYTF,TGTGCCAGCAACTTAAGTGGGACCAACTATGGCTACACCTTC
.,TRBJ2-3,TRBD2,TRBV20-1,CSAAGGGKTSTDTQYF,TGCAGTGCTGCGGGAGGGGGCAAGACTAGCACAGATACGCAGTATTTT
.,TRBJ1-5,.,TRBV29-1,CSVAGGSNQPQHF,TGCAGCGTCGCGGGAGGAAGCAATCAGCCCCAGCATTTT
many,TRBJ1-6,TRBD1,TRBV4-1,CASSQRTGTGENNSPLHF,TGCGCCAGCAGCCAAAGAACCGGGACAGGGGAAAATAATTCACCCCTCCACTTT
few,TRBJ2-7,TRBD1,TRBV5-1,CASSPPGTGVSYEQYF,TGCGCCAGCAGCCCTCCCGGGACAGGGGTTTCCTACGAGCAGTACTTC
few,TRBJ2-2,.,TRBV12-3/TRBV12-4,CASSWAYGNTGELFF,TGTGCCAGCAGTTGGGCGTACGGGAACACCGGGGAGCTGTTTTTT
.,TRBJ1-2,.,TRBV21-1,CASSKCGHLYTF,TGTGCCAGCAGCAAATGTGGTCACCTCTACACCTTC
few,TRBJ1-3,TRBD1,TRBV20-1,CSARDPNRGQGNTIYF,TGCAGTGCTAGAGATCCAAACAGGGGGCAAGGAAACACCATATATTTT
.,TRBJ1-5,.,TRBV20-1,CSATPPTGRVDQPQHF,TGCAGTGCCACCCCCCCCACAGGGCGGGTTGATCAGCCCCAGCATTTT
.,TRBJ1-1,.,TRBV4-3,CASSQGRGMWNTEAFF,TGCGCCAGCAGCCAAGGGCGGGGGATGTGGAACACTGAAGCTTTCTTT
few,TRBJ1-5,TRBD1,TRBV9,CASSRQGASNQPQHF,TGTGCCAGCAGCCGACAGGGGGCGAGCAATCAGCCCCAGCATTTT
few,TRBJ2-5,TRBD2,TRBV12-3/TRBV12-4,CASSPTSGGSGTQYF,TGTGCCAGCAGCCCGACTAGCGGGGGGAGTGGGACCCAGTACTTC
many,TRBJ2-5,TRBD2,TRBV3-1,CASGRGAETQYF,TGTGCCAGCGGGCGGGGGGCCGAGACCCAGTACTTC
.,TRBJ2-5,.,TRBV5-1,CASSLTTQRGGETQYF,TGCGCCAGCAGCTTGACGACTCAGCGAGGGGGGGAGACCCAGTACTTC
medium-sized,TRBJ1-1,TRBD1,TRBV2,CASSGRQGSTEAFF,TGTGCCAGCAGTGGCAGACAGGGTAGCACTGAAGCTTTCTTT
.,TRBJ1-2,TRBD1,TRBV29-1,CSVEDLGQESRGYTF,TGCAGCGTTGAAGATCTAGGACAGGAAAGTCGAGGCTACACCTTC
.,TRBJ2-2,.,TRBV3-1,CASSLLRVNTGELFF,TGTGCCAGCAGCCTTCTAAGGGTCAACACCGGGGAGCTGTTTTTT
few,TRBJ2-2,.,TRBV7-3,CASSSVGTGELFF,TGTGCCAGCAGCTCCGTGGGCACCGGGGAGCTGTTTTTT
.,TRBJ2-7,TRBD1,TRBV27,CASSAGQGALAYEQYF,TGTGCCAGCAGTGCGGGACAGGGGGCCCTCGCCTACGAGCAGTACTTC
.,TRBJ1-1,.,TRBV6-2/TRBV6-3,CASSLGPAGTEAFF,TGTGCCAGCAGCCTGGGACCCGCTGGGACTGAAGCTTTCTTT
few,TRBJ2-7,.,TRBV29-1,CSVAPDRKGEQYF,TGCAGCGTTGCTCCTGACAGGAAGGGCGAGCAGTACTTC